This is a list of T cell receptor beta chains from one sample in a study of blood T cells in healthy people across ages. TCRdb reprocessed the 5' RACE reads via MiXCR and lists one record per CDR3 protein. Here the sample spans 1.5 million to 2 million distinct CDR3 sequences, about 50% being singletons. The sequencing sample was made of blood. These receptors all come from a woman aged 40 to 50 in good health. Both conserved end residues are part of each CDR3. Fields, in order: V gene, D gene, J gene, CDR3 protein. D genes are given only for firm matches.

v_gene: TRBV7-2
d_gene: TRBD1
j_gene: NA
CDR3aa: CASSSGGQYYEQYF

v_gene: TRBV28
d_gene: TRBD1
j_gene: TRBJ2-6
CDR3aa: CASKAGTGVSGANVLTF

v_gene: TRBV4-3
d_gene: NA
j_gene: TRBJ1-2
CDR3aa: CASSQETGDYYGYTF

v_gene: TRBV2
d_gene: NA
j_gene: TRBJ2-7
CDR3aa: CASSDSGWRREQYF

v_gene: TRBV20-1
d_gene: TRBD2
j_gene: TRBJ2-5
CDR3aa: CSAPTRTSGRGETQYF

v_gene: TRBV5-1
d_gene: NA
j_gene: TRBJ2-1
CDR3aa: CASSLEWGLFYNEQFF

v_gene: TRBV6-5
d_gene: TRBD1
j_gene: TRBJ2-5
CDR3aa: CASTGAGGAQTQYF

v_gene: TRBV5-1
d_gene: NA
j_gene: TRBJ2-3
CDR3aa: CASSLDFTATDTQYF

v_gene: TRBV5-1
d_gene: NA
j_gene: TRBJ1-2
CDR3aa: CASSLEGRAEGGGYTF

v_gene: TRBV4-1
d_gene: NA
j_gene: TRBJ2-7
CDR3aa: CASSQDHEQYF

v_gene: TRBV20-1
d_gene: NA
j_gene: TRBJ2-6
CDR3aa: CSAFDRRPSGANVLTF

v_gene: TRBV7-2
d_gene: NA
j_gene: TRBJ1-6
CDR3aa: CASSSRVRTVNSPLHF

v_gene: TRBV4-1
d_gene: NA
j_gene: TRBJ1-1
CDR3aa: CASSQDVGLPGTEAFF

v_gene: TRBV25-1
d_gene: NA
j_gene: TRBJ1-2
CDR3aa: CASSEADYGYTF

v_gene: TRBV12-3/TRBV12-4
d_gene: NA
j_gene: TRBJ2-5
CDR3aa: CASSLKGYETQYF

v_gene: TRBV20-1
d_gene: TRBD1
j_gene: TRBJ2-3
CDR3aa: CSANDAGQVTDTQYF

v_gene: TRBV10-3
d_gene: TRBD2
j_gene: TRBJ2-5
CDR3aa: CAIRPSGGSETQYF

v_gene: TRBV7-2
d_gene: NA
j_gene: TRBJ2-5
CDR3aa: CASSIGSGETQYF

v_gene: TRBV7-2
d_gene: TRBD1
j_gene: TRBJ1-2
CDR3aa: CASSFKVNTGTGVFGYTF

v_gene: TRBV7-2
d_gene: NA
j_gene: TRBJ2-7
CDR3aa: CASSLDGVGYEQYF

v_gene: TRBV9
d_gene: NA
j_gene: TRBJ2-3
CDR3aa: CASSVAIKGTDTQYF

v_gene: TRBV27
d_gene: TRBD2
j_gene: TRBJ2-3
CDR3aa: CASSSSGLAGEGDTQYF

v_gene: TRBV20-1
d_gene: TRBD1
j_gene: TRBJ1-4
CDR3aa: CSARKTGGGEKLFF

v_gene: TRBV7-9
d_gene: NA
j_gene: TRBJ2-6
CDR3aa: CASSPKEGTGSGANVLTF

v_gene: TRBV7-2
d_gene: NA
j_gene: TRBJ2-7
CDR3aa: CASSTGTPIEETLYF

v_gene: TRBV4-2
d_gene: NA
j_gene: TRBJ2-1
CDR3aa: CASSQGYGDQDEQFF

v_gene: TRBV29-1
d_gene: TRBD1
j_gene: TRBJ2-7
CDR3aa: CSVGQGHEQYF

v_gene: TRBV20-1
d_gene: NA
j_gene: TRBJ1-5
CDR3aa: CSASWGALSNQPQHF

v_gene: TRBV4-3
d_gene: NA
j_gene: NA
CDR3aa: CASSHLRESSYEQYF

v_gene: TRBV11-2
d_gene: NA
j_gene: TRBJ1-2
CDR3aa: CASSFLGEQSYTF

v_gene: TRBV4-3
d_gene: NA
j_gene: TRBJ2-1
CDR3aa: CASSLLPESSYNEQFF

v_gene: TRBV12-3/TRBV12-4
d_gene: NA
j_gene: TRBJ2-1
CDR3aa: CASSSGLPRYEQFF

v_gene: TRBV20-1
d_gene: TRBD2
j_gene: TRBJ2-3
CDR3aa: CSGMGTSGVTDTQYF

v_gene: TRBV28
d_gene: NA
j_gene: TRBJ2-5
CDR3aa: CASSLAGTVYNEQYF

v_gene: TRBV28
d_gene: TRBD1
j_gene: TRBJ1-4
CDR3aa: CASSNTGTANEKLFF

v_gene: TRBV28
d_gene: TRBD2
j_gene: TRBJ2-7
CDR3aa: CASSFMAGRVSEQYF

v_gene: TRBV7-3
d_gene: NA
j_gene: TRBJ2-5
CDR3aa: CASSGPDRETQYF

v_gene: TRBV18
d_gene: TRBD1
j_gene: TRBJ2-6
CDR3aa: CASSPLGTGLSGANVLTF

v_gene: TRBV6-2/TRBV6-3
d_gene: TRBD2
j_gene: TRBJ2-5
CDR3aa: CASSKNRLTSSKETQYF

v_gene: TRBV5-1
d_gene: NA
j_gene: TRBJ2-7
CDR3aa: CASSLTRTAAPHEQYF

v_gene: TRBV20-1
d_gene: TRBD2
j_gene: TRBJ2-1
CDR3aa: CSARVASGDYNEQFF

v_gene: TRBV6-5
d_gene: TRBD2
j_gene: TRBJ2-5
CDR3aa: CASRRPSGGQETQYF

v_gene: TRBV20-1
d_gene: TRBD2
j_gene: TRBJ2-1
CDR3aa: CSAREGGLAGGNEQFF

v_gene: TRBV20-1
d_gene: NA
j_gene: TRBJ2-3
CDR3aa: CSATSSRGTADTQYF

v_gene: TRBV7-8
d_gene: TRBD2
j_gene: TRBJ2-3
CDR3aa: CASSRTSGGLRTTQYF

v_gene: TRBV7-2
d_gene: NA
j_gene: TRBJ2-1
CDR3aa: CASSPIGSGDSYNEQFF

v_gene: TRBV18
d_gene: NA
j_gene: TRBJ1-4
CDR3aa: CASSPPSHGEKLFF

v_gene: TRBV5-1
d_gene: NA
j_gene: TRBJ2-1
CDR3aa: CASNFGLLRGSSYNEQFF

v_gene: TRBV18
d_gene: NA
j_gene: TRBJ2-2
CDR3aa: CASSAQAAGELFF

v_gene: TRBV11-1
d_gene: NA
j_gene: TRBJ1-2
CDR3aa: CASSRSDIVDTF

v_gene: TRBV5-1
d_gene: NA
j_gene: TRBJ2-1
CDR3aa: CASSLVGAGGNEQFF

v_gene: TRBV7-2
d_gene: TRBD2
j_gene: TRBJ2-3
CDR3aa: CASSFEAGRADTQYF